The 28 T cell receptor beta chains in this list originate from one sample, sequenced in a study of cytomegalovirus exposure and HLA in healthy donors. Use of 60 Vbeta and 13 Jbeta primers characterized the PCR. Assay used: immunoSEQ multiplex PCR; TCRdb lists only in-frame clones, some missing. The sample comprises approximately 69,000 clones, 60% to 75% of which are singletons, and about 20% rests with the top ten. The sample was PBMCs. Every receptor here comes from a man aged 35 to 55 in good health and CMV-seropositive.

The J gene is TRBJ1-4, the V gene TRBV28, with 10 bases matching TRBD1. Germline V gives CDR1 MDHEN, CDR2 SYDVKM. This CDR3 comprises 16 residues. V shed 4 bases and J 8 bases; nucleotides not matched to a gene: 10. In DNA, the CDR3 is TGTGCCAGCAGTTCCGGACAGGGGGGGACTGAAGAAAAACTGTTTTTT. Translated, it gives CASSSGQGGTEEKLFF.

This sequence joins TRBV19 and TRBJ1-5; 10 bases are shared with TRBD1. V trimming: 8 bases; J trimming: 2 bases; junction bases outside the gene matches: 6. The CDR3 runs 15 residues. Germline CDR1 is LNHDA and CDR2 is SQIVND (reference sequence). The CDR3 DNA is TGTGCCAGTCTCGCCGGGACAGGGGGCAATCAGCCCCAGCATTTT. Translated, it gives CASLAGTGGNQPQHF.

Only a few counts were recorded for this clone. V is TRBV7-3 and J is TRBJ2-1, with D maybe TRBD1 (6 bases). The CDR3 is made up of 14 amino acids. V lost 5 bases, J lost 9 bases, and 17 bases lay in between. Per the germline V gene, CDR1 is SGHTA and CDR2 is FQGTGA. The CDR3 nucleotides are TGTGCCAGCAGCAAAGGAGGCACAGGGAGTGAGCAGTTCTTC. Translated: CASSKGGTGSEQFF.

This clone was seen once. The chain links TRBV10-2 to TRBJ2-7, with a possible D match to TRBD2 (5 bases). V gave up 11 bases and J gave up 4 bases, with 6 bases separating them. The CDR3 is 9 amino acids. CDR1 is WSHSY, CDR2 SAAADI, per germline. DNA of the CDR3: TGCGCCTGCGGGTACGAGCAGTACTTC. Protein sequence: CACGYEQYF.

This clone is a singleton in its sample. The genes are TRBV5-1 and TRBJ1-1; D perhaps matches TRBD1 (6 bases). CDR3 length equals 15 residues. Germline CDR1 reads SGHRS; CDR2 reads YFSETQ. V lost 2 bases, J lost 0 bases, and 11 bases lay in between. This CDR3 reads CASSFGQIMNTEAFF. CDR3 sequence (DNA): TGCGCCAGCAGCTTCGGACAGATCATGAACACTGAAGCTTTCTTT.

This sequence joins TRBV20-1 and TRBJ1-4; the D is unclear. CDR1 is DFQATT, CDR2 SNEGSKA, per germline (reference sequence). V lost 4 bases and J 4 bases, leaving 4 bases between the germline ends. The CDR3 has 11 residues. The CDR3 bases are TGCAGTGCTACCCGTAATGAAAAACTGTTTTTT. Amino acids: CSATRNEKLFF.

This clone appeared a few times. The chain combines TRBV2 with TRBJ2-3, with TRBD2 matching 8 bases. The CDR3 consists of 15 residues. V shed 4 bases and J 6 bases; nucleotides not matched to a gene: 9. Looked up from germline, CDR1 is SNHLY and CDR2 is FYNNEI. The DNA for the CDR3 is TGTGCCAGCAGTGGGGTTGAGGCGGGGGGCGATACGCAGTATTTT. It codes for CASSGVEAGGDTQYF. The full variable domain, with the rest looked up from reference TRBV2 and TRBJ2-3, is EPEVTQTPSHQVTQMGQEVILRCVPISNHLYFYWYRQILGQKVEFLVSFYNNEISEKSEIFDDQFSVERPDGSNFTLKIRSTKLEDSAMYFCASSGVEAGGDTQYFGPGTRLTVL.

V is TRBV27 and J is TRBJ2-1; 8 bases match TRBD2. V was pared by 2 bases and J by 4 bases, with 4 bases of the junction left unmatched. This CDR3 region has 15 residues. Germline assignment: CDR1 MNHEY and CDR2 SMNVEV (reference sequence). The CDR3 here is CASSLGTSRYNEQFF. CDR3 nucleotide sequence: TGTGCCAGCAGTTTAGGGACTAGTCGTTACAATGAGCAGTTCTTC.

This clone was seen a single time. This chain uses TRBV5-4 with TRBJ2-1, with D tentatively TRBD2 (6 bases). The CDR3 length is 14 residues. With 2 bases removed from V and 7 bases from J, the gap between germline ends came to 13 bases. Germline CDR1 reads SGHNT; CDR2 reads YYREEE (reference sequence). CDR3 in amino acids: CASSFGTGENEQFF. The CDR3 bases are TGTGCCAGCAGCTTCGGGACTGGAGAGAATGAGCAGTTCTTC.

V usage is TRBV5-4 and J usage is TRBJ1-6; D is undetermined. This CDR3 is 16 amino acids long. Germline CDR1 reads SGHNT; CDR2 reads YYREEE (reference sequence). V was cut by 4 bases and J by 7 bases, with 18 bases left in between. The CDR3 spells CASSPEVQGGNSPLHF. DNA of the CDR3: TGTGCCAGCAGCCCGGAGGTACAAGGCGGCAATTCACCCCTCCACTTT.

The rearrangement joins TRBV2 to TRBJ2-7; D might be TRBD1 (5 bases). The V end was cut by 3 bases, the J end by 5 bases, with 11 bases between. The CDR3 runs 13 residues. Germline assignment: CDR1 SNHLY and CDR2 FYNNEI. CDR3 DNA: TGTGCCAGCAGTGAGGGCACAGGAGACGAGCAGTACTTC. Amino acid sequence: CASSEGTGDEQYF.

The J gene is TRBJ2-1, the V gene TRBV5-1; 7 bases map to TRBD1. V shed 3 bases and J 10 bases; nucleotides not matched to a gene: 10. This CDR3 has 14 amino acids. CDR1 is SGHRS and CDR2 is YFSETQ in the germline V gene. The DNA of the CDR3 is TGCGCCAGCAGCTGGACCGGGACAGCACTCGAGCAGTTCTTC. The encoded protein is CASSWTGTALEQFF.

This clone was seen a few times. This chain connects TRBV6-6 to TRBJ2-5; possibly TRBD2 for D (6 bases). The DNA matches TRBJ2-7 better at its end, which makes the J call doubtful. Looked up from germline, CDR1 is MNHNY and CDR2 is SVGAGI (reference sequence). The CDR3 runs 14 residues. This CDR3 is CASSGGSNYYEQYF. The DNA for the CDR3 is TGTGCCAGCAGTGGGGGGTCCAACTACTACGAGCAGTACTTC.

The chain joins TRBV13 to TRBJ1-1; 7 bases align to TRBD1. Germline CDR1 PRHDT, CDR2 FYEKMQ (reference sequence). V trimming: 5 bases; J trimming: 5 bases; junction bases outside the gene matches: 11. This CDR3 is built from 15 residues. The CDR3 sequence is CASSGGDRAGTEAFF. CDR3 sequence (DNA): TGTGCCAGCAGCGGGGGTGACAGGGCGGGAACTGAAGCTTTCTTT.

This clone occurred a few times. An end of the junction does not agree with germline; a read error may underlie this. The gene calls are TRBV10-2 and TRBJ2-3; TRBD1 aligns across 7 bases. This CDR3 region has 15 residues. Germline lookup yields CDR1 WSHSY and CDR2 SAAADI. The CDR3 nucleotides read TGCGCCAGCAGTGATTTGGACTTTGGGACAGATAGGCAGTATTTT. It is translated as CASSDLDFGTDRQYF.

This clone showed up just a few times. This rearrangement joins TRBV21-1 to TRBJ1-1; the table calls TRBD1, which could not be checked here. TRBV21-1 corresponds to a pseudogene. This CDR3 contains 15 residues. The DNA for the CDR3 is TGTGCCAGCAGCAAAGCCGAGGATAGGGGCACTGAAGCTTTCTTT. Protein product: CASSKAEDRGTEAFF.

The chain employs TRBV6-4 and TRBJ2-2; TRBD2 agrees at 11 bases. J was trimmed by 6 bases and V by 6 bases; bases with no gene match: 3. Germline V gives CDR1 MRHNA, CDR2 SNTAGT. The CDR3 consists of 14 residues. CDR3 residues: CASRAGLAAGELFF. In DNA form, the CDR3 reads TGTGCCAGCAGAGCGGGACTAGCGGCCGGGGAGCTGTTTTTT.

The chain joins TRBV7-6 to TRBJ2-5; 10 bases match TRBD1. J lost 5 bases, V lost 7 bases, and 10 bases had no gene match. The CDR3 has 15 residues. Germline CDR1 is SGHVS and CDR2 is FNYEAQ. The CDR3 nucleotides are TGTGCCAGCAACCACGACAGGGGGCGGGTGGAGACCCAGTACTTC. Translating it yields CASNHDRGRVETQYF.

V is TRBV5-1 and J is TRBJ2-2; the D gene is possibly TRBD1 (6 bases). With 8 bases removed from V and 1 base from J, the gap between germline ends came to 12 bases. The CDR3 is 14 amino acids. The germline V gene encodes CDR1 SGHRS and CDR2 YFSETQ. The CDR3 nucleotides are TGCGCCAGTATTCCGGGACAGAACACCGGGGAGCTGTTTTTT. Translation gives CASIPGQNTGELFF. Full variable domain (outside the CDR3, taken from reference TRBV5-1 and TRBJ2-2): KAGVTQTPRYLIKTRGQQVTLSCSPISGHRSVSWYQQTPGQGLQFLFEYFSETQRNKGNFPGRFSGRQFSNSRSEMNVSTLELGDSALYLCASIPGQNTGELFFGEGSRLTVL.

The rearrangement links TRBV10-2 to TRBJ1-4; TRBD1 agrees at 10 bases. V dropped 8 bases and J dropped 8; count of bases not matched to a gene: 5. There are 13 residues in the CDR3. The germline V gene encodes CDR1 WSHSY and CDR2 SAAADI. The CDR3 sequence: CASRDRGGEKLFF. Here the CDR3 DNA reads TGCGCCAGCCGGGACAGGGGAGGAGAAAAACTGTTTTTT.

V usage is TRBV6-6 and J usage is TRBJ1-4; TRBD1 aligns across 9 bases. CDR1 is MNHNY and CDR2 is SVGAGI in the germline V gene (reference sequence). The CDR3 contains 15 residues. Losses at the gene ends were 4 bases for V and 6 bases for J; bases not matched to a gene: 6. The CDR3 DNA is TGTGCCAGCAGTTTTATTGGACAGGGGTATGAAAAACTGTTTTTT. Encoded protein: CASSFIGQGYEKLFF.

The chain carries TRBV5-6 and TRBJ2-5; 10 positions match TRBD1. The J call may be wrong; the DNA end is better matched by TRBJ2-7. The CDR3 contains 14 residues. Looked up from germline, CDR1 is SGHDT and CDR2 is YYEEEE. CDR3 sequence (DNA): TGTGCCAGCAGGTCCCGGGACAGGGGACACGAGCAGTACTTC. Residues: CASRSRDRGHEQYF.

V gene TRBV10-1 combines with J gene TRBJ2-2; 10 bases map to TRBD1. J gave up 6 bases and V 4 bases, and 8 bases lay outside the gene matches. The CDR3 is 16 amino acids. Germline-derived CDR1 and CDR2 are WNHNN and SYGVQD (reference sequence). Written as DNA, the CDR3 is TGCGCCAGCAGTGGAACCGGGACAGGGGTGTCCGGGGAGCTGTTTTTT. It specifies CASSGTGTGVSGELFF.

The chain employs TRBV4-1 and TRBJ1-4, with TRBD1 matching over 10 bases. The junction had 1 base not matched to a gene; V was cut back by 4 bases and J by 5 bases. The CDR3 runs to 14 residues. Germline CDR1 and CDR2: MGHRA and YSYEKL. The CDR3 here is CASSRDRGNEKLFF. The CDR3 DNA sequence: TGCGCCAGCAGCCGGGACAGGGGCAATGAAAAACTGTTTTTT.

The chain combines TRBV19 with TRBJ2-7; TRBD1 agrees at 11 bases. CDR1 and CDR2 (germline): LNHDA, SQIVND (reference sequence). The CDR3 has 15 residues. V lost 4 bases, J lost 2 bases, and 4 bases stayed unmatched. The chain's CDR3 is CASSRPGQGAYEQYF. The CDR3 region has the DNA TGTGCCAGTAGTAGGCCGGGACAGGGGGCCTACGAGCAGTACTTC.

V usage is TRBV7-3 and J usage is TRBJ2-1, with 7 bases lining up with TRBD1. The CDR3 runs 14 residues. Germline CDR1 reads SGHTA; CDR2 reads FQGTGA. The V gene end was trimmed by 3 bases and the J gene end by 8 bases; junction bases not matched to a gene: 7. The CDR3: CASSFATGRDEQFF. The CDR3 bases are TGTGCCAGCAGCTTCGCGACAGGGAGAGATGAGCAGTTCTTC. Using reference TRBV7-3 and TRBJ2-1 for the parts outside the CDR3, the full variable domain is GAGVSQTPSNKVTEKGKYVELRCDPISGHTALYWYRQSLGQGPEFLIYFQGTGAADDSGLPNDRFFAVRPEGSVSTLKIQRTERGDSAVYLCASSFATGRDEQFFGPGTRLTVL.

This CDR3 reads CASSLGPVSRSPLHF. The CDR3 coding sequence is TGTGCCAGCAGCTTAGGCCCAGTGAGCAGGTCACCCCTCCACTTT. V and J are TRBV5-6 and TRBJ1-6; no definite D call. V was clipped by 2 bases and J by 10 bases, with 16 bases between them. Germline lookup yields CDR1 SGHDT and CDR2 YYEEEE. The CDR3 covers 15 residues.

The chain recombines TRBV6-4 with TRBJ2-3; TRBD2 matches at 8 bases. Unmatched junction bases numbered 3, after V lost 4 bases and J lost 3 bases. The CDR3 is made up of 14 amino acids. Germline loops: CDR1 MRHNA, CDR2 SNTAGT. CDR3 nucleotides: TGTGCCAGCAGTGCGGGGGGGGGAACAGATACGCAGTATTTT. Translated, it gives CASSAGGGTDTQYF.